Listed below are T cell receptor beta chains from one sample, sequenced in a study of blood T cell repertoires in COVID-19. Measured with immunoSEQ multiplex PCR; TCRdb has only the in-frame clones, and not every one. The sample lists under 250,000 clones, around 86% seen once, with 10% to 15% in the top ten. Sequenced material: peripheral blood. The receptors were sampled from a man aged 80 or over with acute or convalescent COVID-19. CDR3s include the opening cysteine and the closing phenylalanine or tryptophan. D genes are given only for firm matches. Some rows have no size entry. The others give once, few or many, or a class for an expanded clone.

>TRBV6-4|TRBJ2-7|-|-
TGTGCCAGCAGTGACAGGAGCTCCTACGAGCAGTACTTC
CASSDRSSYEQYF
>TRBV2|TRBJ1-3|-|few
TGTGCCAGCAGGCGGGACGTTGGAAACACCATATATTTT
CASRRDVGNTIYF
>TRBV5-6|TRBJ2-3|-|-
TGTGCCAGCAGCGTCCAGTTAACAGATACGCAGTATTTT
CASSVQLTDTQYF
>TRBV19|TRBJ2-1|-|-
TGTGCCACCAGGGGTTTAACTGAGCAGTTCTTC
CATRGLTEQFF
>TRBV5-1|TRBJ2-5|-|-
TGCGCCAGCAACAGGGAGCAAGAGACCCAGTACTTC
CASNREQETQYF
>TRBV7-9|TRBJ2-1|TRBD1|-
TGTGCCACCTGGACAGGGCGGTTTTACAATGAGCAGTTCTTC
CATWTGRFYNEQFF
>TRBV9|TRBJ2-7|-|-
TGTGCCAGCAGCGTAGAAAGCGGCCTTACCTACGAGCAGTACTTC
CASSVESGLTYEQYF
>TRBV5-1|TRBJ1-1|-|-
TGCGCCAGCAGCCCCCCGCGGGCGAACACTGAAGCTTTCTTT
CASSPPRANTEAFF
>TRBV28|TRBJ1-4|-|-
TGTGCCAGCAGTGCTGACAGCGTCAATGAAAAACTGTTTTTT
CASSADSVNEKLFF
>TRBV28|TRBJ1-3|-|-
TGTGCCAGCGGGTACGGGGTTGGAAACACCATATATTTT
CASGYGVGNTIYF
>TRBV7-8|TRBJ1-4|-|-
TGTGCCAGCAGCTCAGGGGAGGGAAAACTGTTTTTT
CASSSGEGKLFF
>TRBV4-2|TRBJ1-2|-|-
TGTGCCAGCAGCCAAGTGGGGACTGACTATGGCTACACCTTC
CASSQVGTDYGYTF
>TRBV2|TRBJ2-2|-|-
TGTGCCAGCCGACGGACACGTAACACCGGGGAGCTGTTTTTT
CASRRTRNTGELFF
>TRBV27|TRBJ2-7|-|-
TGTGCCAGCAGTTTAACACTAGGAGTCTACGAGCAGTACTTC
CASSLTLGVYEQYF
>TRBV15|TRBJ1-2|TRBD1|-
TGTGCCACCAGCAGAGGGACAGGGGGGTACGATGGCTACACCTTC
CATSRGTGGYDGYTF
>TRBV7-3|TRBJ2-2|-|-
TGTGCCAGCAGCCGCGAACGCGCGGCGAACACCGGGGAGCTGTTTTTT
CASSRERAANTGELFF
>TRBV6-5|TRBJ2-2|-|-
TGTGCCAGCAGTCACGGACTACTCAACACCGGGGAGCTGTTTTTT
CASSHGLLNTGELFF
>TRBV7-9|TRBJ2-7|TRBD1|-
TGTGCCAGCAGCCACCGACAGGGGGTCGACGAGCAGTACTTC
CASSHRQGVDEQYF